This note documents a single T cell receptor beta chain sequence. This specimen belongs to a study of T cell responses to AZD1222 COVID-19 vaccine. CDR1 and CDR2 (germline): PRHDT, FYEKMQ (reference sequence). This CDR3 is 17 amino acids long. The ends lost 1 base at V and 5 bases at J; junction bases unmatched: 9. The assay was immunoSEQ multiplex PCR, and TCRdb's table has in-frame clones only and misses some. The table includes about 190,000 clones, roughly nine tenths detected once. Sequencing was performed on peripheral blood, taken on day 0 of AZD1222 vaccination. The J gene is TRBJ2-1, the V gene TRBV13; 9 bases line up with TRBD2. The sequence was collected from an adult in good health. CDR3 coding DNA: TGTGCCAGCAGCTTAGAGTCTCTAGCGGGGACTAACAATGAGCAGTTCTTC. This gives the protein CASSLESLAGTNNEQFF.